The source of this T cell receptor (beta chain) is a study of blood T cells in healthy people across ages. Study results and caveats: With unsorted PBMCs, a conclusive comparison of naive versus antigen-experienced cells was not possible. While age rose, TCR beta diversity per million T cells dropped in a roughly linear way.

This CDR3 comprises 15 residues. The V end was cut by 6 bases, the J end by 5 bases, with 20 bases between. CDR1 is SEHNR and CDR2 is FQNEAQ in the germline V gene (reference sequence). Primed by a sample-barcoded 5' primer and a J-beta primer mix, a second PCR proceeded for roughly 6 to 12 cycles. Every sample produced at least 2.5 million CDR3-containing paired-end reads. TCRdb passed the 5' RACE reads through MiXCR, listing each CDR3 protein once. Here the sample spans roughly 700,000 distinct CDR3 sequences, around 48% being singletons. Notes on this clonotype: Its antigen is unidentified.

This sequence joins TRBV7-9 and TRBJ2-7, with D perhaps matching TRBD1 or TRBD2 (6 bases each). This TCR was sampled from an older woman in good health. Sequenced material: blood. The CDR3 sequence: CASSRGGTLTNEQYF. The CDR3 DNA is TGTGCCAGCAGTCGAGGGGGGACCCTGACCAACGAGCAGTACTTC.